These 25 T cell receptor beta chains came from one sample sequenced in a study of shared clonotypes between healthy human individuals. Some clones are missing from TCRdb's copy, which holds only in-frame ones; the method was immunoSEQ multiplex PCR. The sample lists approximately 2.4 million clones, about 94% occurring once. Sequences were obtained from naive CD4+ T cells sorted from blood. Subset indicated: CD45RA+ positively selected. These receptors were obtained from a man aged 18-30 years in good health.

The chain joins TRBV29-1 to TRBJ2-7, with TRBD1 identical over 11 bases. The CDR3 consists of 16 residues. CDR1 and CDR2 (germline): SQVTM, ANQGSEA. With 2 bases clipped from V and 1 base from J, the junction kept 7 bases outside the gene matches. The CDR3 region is CSVETSGTGGSYEQYF. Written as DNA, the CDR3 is TGCAGCGTTGAAACCTCAGGGACAGGGGGATCCTACGAGCAGTACTTC.

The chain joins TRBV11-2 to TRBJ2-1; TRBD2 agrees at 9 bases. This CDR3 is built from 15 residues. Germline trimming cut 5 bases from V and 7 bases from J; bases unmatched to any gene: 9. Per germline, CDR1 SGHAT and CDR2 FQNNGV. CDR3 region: CASSLQGTSLNEQFF. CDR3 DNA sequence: TGTGCCAGCAGCCTCCAGGGGACTAGCCTTAATGAGCAGTTCTTC. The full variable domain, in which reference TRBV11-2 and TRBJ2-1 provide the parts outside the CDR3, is EAGVAQSPRYKIIEKRQSVAFWCNPISGHATLYWYQQILGQGPKLLIQFQNNGVVDDSQLPKDRFSAERLKGVDSTLKIQPAKLEDSAVYLCASSLQGTSLNEQFFGPGTRLTVL.

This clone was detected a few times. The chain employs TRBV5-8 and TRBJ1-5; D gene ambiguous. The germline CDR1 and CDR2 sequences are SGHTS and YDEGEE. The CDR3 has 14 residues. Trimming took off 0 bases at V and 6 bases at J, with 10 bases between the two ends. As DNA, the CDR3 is TGTGCCAGCAGCTTGGCGATCGGGCTTCAGCCCCAGCATTTT. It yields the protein CASSLAIGLQPQHF.

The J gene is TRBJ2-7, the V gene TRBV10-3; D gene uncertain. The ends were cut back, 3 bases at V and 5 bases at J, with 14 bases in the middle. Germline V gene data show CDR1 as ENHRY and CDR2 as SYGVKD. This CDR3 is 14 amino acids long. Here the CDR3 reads CAISDTGVRHEQYF. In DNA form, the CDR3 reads TGTGCCATCAGTGATACTGGAGTCCGCCACGAGCAGTACTTC.

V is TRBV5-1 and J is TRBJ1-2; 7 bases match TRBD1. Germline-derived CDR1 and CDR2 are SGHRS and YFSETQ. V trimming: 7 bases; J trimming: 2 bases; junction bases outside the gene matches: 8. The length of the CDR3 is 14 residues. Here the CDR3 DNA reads TGCGCCAGCGGGCCCAGGGGGGAGAACTATGGCTACACCTTC. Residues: CASGPRGENYGYTF.

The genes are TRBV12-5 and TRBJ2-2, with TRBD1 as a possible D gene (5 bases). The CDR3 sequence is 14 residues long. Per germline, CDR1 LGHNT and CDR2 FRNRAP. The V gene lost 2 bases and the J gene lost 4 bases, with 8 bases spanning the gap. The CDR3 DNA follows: TGTGCTAGTGGTTTGAGGGGCCGCACCGGGGAGCTGTTTTTT. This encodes CASGLRGRTGELFF.

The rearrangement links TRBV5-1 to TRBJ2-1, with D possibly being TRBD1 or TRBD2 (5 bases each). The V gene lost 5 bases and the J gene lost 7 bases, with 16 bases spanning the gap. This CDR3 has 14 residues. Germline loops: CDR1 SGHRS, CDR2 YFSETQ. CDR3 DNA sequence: TGCGCCAGCAGTTGGGACGGGGATAGGAATGAGCAGTTCTTC. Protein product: CASSWDGDRNEQFF. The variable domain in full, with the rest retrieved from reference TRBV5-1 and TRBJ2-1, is KAGVTQTPRYLIKTRGQQVTLSCSPISGHRSVSWYQQTPGQGLQFLFEYFSETQRNKGNFPGRFSGRQFSNSRSEMNVSTLELGDSALYLCASSWDGDRNEQFFGPGTRLTVL.

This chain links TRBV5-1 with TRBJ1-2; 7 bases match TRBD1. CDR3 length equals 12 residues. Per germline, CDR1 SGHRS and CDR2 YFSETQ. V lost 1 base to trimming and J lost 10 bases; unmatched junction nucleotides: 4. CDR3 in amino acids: CASSLQTGNYTF. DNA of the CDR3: TGCGCCAGCAGCTTGCAGACAGGGAACTACACCTTC.

The CDR3 nucleotides read TGTGCCAGCAGTGAAACAGGGGGCTCCTACGAGCAGTACTTC. This sequence encodes CASSETGGSYEQYF. This chain connects TRBV2 to TRBJ2-7; 8 bases match TRBD1. Germline V lookup: CDR1 SNHLY, CDR2 FYNNEI. This CDR3 spans 14 amino acids. Trimming took 2 bases from V and 0 from J; bases not matched to a gene: 0.

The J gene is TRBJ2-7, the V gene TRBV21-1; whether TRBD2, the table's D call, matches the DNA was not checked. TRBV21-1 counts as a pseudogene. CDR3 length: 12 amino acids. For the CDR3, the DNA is TGTGCCAGCAGCAAACGAGGGTGCGAGCAGTACTTC. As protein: CASSKRGCEQYF.

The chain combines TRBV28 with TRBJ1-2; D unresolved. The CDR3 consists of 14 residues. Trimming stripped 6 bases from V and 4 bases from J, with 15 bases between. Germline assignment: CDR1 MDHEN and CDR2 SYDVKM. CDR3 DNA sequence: TGTGCCAGCAGCTCGGACCCTCTGAGCTATGGCTACACCTTC. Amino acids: CASSSDPLSYGYTF.

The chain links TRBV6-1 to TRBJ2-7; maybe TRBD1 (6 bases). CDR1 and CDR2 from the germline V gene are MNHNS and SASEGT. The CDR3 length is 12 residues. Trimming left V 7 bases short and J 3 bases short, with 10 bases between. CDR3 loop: CASTGQNYEQYF. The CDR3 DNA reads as TGTGCCAGCACCGGACAGAACTACGAGCAGTACTTC.

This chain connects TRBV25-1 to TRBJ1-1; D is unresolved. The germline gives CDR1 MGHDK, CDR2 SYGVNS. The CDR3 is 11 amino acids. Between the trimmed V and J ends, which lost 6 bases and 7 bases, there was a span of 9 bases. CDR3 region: CASRGQSEAFF. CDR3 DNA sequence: TGTGCCAGCAGAGGGCAGAGTGAAGCTTTCTTT.

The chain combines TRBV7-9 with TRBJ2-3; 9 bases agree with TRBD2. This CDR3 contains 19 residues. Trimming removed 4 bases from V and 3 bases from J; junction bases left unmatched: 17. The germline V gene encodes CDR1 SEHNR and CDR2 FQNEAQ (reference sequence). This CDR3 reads CASSSDRSGRWPGTDTQYF. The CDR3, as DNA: TGTGCCAGCAGCTCGGACAGGAGCGGGAGGTGGCCAGGTACAGATACGCAGTATTTT.

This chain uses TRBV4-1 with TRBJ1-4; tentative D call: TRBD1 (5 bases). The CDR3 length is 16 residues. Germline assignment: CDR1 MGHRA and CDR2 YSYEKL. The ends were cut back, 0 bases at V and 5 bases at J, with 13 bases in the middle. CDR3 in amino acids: CASSQDWGEVNEKLFF. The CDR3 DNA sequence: TGCGCCAGCAGCCAAGATTGGGGGGAGGTAAATGAAAAACTGTTTTTT.

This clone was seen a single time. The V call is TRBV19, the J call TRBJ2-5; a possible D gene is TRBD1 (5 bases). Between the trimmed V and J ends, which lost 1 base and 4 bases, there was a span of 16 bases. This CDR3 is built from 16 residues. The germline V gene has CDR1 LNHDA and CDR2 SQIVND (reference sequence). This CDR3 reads CASSIGAQAGPETQYF. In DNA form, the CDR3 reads TGTGCCAGTAGTATAGGAGCACAGGCAGGGCCAGAGACCCAGTACTTC.

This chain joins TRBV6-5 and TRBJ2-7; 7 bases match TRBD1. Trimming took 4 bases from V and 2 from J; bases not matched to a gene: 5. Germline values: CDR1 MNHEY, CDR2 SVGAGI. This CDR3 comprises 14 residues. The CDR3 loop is CASSLNRGAYEQYF. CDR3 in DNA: TGTGCCAGCAGTTTGAACAGGGGAGCCTACGAGCAGTACTTC.

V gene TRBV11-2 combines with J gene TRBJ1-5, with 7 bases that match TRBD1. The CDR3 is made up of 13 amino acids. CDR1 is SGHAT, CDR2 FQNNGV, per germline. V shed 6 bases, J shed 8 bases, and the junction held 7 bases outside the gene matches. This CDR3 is CASSRDSSEPQHF. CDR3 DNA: TGTGCCAGCAGTAGGGACAGTTCAGAGCCCCAGCATTTT.

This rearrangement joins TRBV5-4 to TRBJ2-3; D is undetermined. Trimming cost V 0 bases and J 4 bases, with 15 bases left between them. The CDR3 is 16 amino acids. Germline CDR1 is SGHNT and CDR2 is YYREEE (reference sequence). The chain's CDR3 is CASSLDPGSRSDTQYF. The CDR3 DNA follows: TGTGCCAGCAGCTTGGATCCCGGAAGCAGATCAGATACGCAGTATTTT.

Here the CDR3 DNA reads TGTGCCAGCAGATCGACAGACAGCTCCTACGAGCAGTACTTC. It codes for CASRSTDSSYEQYF. This rearrangement joins TRBV2 to TRBJ2-7, with D maybe TRBD1 (5 bases). Per the germline V gene, CDR1 is SNHLY and CDR2 is FYNNEI. Trimming removed 6 bases from V and 0 bases from J, with 12 bases in between. This CDR3 comprises 14 residues.

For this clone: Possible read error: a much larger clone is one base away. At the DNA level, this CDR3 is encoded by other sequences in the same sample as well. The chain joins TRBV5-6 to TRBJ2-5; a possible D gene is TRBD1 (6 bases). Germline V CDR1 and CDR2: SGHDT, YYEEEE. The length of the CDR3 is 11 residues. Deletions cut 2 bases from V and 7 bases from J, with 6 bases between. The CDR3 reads CASSLGGTQYF. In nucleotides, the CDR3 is TGTGCCAGCAGCTTAGGGGGGACCCAGTACTTC.

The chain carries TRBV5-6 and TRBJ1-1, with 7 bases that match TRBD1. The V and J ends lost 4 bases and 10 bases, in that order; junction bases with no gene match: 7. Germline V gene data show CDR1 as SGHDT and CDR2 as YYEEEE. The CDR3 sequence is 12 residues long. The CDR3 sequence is CASSASRQGAFF. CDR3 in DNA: TGTGCCAGCAGCGCCTCTCGACAGGGAGCTTTCTTT.

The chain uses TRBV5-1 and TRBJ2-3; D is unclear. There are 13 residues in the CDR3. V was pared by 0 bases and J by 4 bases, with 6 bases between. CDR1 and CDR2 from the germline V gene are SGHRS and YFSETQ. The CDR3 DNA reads TGCGCCAGCAGCTTGGAAGTCCCAGATACGCAGTATTTT. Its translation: CASSLEVPDTQYF.

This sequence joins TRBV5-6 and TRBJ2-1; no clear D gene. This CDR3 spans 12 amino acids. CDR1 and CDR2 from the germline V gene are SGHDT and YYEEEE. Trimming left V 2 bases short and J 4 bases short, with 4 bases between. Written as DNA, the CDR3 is TGTGCCAGCAGCTTCCGGTACAATGAGCAGTTCTTC. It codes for CASSFRYNEQFF.

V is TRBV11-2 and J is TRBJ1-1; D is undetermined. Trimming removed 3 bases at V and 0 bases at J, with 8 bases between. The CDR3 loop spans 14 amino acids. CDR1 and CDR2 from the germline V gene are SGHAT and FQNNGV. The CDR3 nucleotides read TGTGCCAGCAGCTTTACGGCGATGAACACTGAAGCTTTCTTT. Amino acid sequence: CASSFTAMNTEAFF.